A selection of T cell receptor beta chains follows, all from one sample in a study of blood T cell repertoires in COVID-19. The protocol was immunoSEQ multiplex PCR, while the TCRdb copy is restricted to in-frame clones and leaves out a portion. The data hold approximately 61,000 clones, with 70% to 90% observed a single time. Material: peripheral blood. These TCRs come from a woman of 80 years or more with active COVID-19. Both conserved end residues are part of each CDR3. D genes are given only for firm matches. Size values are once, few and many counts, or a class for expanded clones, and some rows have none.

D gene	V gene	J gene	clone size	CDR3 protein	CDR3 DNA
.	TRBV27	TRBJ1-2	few	CASSLQINYGYTF	TGTGCCAGCAGCTTACAGATTAACTATGGCTACACCTTC
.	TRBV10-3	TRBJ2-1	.	CAISDGGGSYNEQFF	TGTGCCATCAGTGACGGGGGAGGCTCCTACAATGAGCAGTTCTTC
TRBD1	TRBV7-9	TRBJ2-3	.	CASALGQGTDTQYF	TGTGCCAGCGCCCTCGGACAGGGCACAGATACGCAGTATTTT
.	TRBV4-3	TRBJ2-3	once	CASSQRGEADTQYF	TGCGCCAGCAGCCAAAGAGGGGAGGCAGATACGCAGTATTTT
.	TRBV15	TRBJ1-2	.	CATRIYGGFSGYTF	TGTGCCACCAGAATTTACGGCGGTTTTAGTGGCTACACCTTC
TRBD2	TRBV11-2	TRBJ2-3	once	CASSKRGGDQAGYF	TGTGCCAGCAGCAAGCGGGGGGGCGACCAGGCTGGGTATTTT
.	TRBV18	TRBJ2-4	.	CASSLQGPQDIQYF	TGTGCCAGCTCACTACAGGGTCCCCAGGACATTCAGTACTTC
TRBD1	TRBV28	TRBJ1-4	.	CASSHRGANEKLFF	TGTGCCAGCAGTCACAGGGGAGCTAATGAAAAACTGTTTTTT
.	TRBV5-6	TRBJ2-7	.	CASSFGAPGYEQYF	TGTGCCAGCAGCTTCGGTGCCCCGGGGTACGAGCAGTACTTC
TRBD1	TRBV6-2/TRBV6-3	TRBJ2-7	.	CASTPLTGGSRLVGEQYF	TGTGCCAGCACCCCTCTGACAGGGGGCTCGCGGCTAGTGGGCGAGCAGTACTTC
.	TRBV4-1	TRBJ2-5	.	CASSQTSSRAETQYF	TGCGCCAGCAGCCAAACTAGTTCTCGGGCAGAGACCCAGTACTTC
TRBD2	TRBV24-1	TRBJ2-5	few	CATSVAGGIETQYF	TGTGCCACCAGTGTAGCGGGGGGGATAGAGACCCAGTACTTC
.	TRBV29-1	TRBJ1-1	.	CSVEANRANTEAFF	TGCAGCGTTGAAGCCAACAGGGCGAACACTGAAGCTTTCTTT
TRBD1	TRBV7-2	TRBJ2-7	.	CASSLDRNSYEQYF	TGTGCCAGCAGCCTGGACAGGAACTCCTACGAGCAGTACTTC
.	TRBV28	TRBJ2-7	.	CASRIPGHTYEQYF	TGTGCCAGCAGAATCCCGGGACACACCTACGAGCAGTACTTC
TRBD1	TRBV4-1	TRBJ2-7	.	CASSRGQAVPYEQYF	TGCGCCAGCAGCCGAGGACAGGCAGTTCCCTACGAGCAGTACTTC
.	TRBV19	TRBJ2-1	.	CASSPHSYEQFF	TGTGCCAGTAGTCCCCATTCATATGAGCAGTTCTTC
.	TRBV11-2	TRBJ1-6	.	CASSYRLDNSPLHF	TGTGCCAGCAGCTACCGACTGGATAATTCACCCCTCCACTTT
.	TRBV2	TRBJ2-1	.	CASSDLAGAITNEQFF	TGTGCCAGCAGTGACTTGGCAGGGGCTATCACCAATGAGCAGTTCTTC
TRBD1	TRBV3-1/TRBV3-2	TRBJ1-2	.	CASSRGQFPPGGYTF	TGTGCCAGCAGCCGGGGACAGTTTCCCCCTGGGGGCTACACCTTC
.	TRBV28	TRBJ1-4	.	CASSPPTGGNEKLFF	TGTGCCAGCAGTCCTCCGACAGGTGGAAATGAAAAACTGTTTTTT
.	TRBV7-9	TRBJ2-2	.	CASSPPGGGQGGELFF	TGTGCCAGCAGCCCACCAGGAGGGGGCCAGGGCGGGGAGCTGTTTTTT
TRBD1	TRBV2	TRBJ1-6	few	CASIGQGYSPLHF	TGTGCCAGCATAGGACAGGGGTATTCACCCCTCCACTTT
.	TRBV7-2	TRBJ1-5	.	CASSLTDNQPQHF	TGTGCCAGCAGCTTGACAGACAATCAGCCCCAGCATTTT
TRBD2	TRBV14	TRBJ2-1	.	CASSQEVWTSGSYNEQFF	TGTGCCAGCAGCCAAGAAGTTTGGACTAGCGGATCCTACAATGAGCAGTTCTTC